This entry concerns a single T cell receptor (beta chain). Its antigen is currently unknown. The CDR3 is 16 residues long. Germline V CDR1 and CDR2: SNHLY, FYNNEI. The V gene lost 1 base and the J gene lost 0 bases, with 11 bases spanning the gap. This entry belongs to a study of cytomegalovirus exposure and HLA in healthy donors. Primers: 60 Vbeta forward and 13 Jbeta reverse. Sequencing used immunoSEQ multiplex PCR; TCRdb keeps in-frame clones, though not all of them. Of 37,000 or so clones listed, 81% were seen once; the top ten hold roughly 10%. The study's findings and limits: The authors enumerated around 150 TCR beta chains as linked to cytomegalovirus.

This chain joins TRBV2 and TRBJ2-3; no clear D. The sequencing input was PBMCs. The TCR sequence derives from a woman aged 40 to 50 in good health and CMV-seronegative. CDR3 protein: CASSEGIASSTDTQYF. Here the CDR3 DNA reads TGTGCCAGCAGTGAAGGCATCGCGTCAAGCACAGATACGCAGTATTTT.